The 8 T cell receptor beta chains below come from one sample, sequenced in a study of regulatory T cells in long-lasting Graves disease. The sample's time point: newly diagnosed GD, antithyroid drugs for less than 3 months. Scientists built the TCR library using RNA that was extracted from PBMCs. Building of the TCR beta libraries involved iRepertoire HTBI primers and Arm-PCR of CDR3 regions. MiXCR, run by TCRdb on the multiplex PCR reads, gives a single entry per CDR3 protein. This sample has over 500,000 distinct CDR3 sequences, with about 16% found just once. These data also featured in a second study, about T cells in Graves' hyperthyroidism and ophthalmopathy.

This sample comprised peripheral blood mononuclear cells (PBMCs), obtained at new diagnosis, from a patient treated with antithyroid drugs. These receptors were collected from a man aged 18-30 years with Graves disease.

This clonotype has at least ten counts. The chain is built from TRBV20-1 and TRBJ2-1; tentatively, D is TRBD1 or TRBD2 (5 bases each). Deletions cut 3 bases from V and 5 bases from J, with 14 bases between. Germline V gene sequence: CDR1 DFQATT, CDR2 SNEGSKA (reference sequence). The length of the CDR3 is 14 residues. The CDR3 sequence is CSASGTDVDNEQFF. As DNA, the CDR3 is TGCAGTGCTAGCGGGACGGACGTGGACAATGAGCAGTTCTTC.

V usage is TRBV27 and J usage is TRBJ2-7; the match to TRBD1 covers 11 bases. The CDR3 sequence is 15 residues long. Germline V lookup: CDR1 MNHEY, CDR2 SMNVEV (reference sequence). With V trimmed by 6 bases and J by 3 bases, 7 bases remained unmatched. The CDR3 DNA follows: TGTGCCAGCAGCGCAGGGACAGGGGGGGTCTACGAGCAGTACTTC. Protein: CASSAGTGGVYEQYF.

This clonotype has ten or more counts. J is TRBJ2-7 and V is TRBV12-3 or TRBV12-4, with D perhaps given as TRBD1 or TRBD2 (5 bases each). The CDR3 has 13 amino acids. The V end was cut by 6 bases, the J end by 4 bases, with 13 bases between. CDR3 nucleotides: TGTGCCAGCAGCGGGACCGCTGAGTACGAGCAGTACTTC. Translating gives CASSGTAEYEQYF.

V gene TRBV5-1 combines with J gene TRBJ2-7; perhaps TRBD2 as D (6 bases). CDR3 length equals 15 residues. The germline V and J ends were trimmed by 7 bases and 5 bases, with 22 bases remaining between them. Germline values: CDR1 SGHRS, CDR2 YFSETQ. The CDR3 here is CASHSSGGGYHEQYF. CDR3 coding DNA: TGCGCCAGCCACAGTTCCGGTGGAGGGTACCACGAGCAGTACTTC.

Concerning this clonotype: This may be a read error: a much more frequent sequence differs by one nucleotide. The chain is built from TRBV20-1 and TRBJ2-7, with 10 nucleotides matching TRBD2. Trimming removed 3 bases from V and 4 bases from J; junction bases left unmatched: 9. The germline gives CDR1 DFQATT, CDR2 SNEGSKA (reference sequence). The CDR3 loop spans 15 amino acids. CDR3 protein: CSASDSSGSGYEQYF. The DNA for the CDR3 is TGCAGTGCTAGCGATTCTAGCGGGAGTGGGTACGAGCAGTACTTC.

This clonotype appeared a few times. The rearrangement joins TRBV14 to TRBJ2-1; 10 positions match TRBD2. The CDR3 sequence is 21 residues long. Germline V gene data show CDR1 as SGHDN and CDR2 as FVKESK. The J segment lost 0 bases and the V segment lost 4 bases, leaving 18 bases of the junction unmatched. The CDR3 DNA reads as TGTGCCAGCAGCCCGTCAGCTGGACTAGCGGAACATATTTTCTCCTACAATGAGCAGTTCTTC. Translation gives CASSPSAGLAEHIFSYNEQFF.

Notes on this clonotype: This likely stems from a read error, as it lies one base from a far larger clone. This rearrangement joins TRBV6-9 to TRBJ2-5, with D possibly matching TRBD1 (5 bases). The CDR3 is 13 residues long. V lost 3 bases to trimming and J lost 0 bases, with 5 bases between them. Germline-derived CDR1 and CDR2 are MNHGY and SVAAGI. The CDR3 DNA reads as TGTGCCAGCAGTTACAGGGACCAAGAGACCCAGTACTTC. Protein: CASSYRDQETQYF.

This chain connects TRBV5-4 to TRBJ1-2; TRBD1 agrees at 10 bases. The J segment lost 4 bases and the V segment lost 4 bases, leaving 13 bases of the junction unmatched. This CDR3 contains 17 residues. Per the germline V gene, CDR1 is SGHNT and CDR2 is YYREEE (reference sequence). CDR3 region: CASSPPGQGFLGYGYTF. CDR3 DNA: TGTGCCAGCAGCCCCCCGGGACAGGGGTTCTTAGGCTATGGCTACACCTTC.